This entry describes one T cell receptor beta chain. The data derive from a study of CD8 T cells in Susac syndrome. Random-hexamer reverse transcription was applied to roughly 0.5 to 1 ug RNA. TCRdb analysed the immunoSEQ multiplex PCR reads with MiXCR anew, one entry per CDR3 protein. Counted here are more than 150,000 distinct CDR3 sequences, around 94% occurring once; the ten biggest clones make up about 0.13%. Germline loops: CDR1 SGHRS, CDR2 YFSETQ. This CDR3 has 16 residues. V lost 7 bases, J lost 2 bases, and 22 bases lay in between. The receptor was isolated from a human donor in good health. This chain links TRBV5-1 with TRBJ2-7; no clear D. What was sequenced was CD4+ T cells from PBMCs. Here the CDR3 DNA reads TGCGCCAGCTGCCTGGACCCAATCACTGATACCTACGAGCAGTACTTC. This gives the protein CASCLDPITDTYEQYF.